Shown below are 9 T cell receptor beta chains from a single sample sequenced in a study of beta chain features in type 1 diabetes. Reverse transcribing all isolated RNA meant expressed TCRB transcripts were sequenced. Some clones are missing from TCRdb's copy, which holds only in-frame ones; the method was immunoSEQ multiplex PCR. The table lists about 370,000 clones, roughly 16% of them singletons. The sample was naive CD4+ T cells from blood. All receptors derive from a young woman in good health.

This clone was found a few times. The chain has TRBV6-6 and TRBJ2-7; 16 positions agree with TRBD2. The length of the CDR3 is 15 residues. V shed 7 bases, J shed 6 bases, and the junction held 6 bases outside the gene matches. Per germline, CDR1 MNHNY and CDR2 SVGAGI (reference sequence). DNA of the CDR3: TGTGCCAGCACCGGGACTAGCGGGAGGGCCCTCGAGCAGTACTTC. Encoded protein: CASTGTSGRALEQYF.

The CDR3 region is CASSFASGRSDTQYF. The CDR3 bases are TGTGCCAGCAGCTTCGCTAGCGGGAGATCCGATACGCAGTATTTT. This chain uses TRBV5-4 with TRBJ2-3; 10 bases map to TRBD2. Germline V gene data show CDR1 as SGHNT and CDR2 as YYREEE (reference sequence). The CDR3 extends over 15 amino acids. After removal of 2 bases from V and 6 bases from J, the junction contained 6 bases not matched to a gene. The full variable domain, completed using reference TRBV5-4 and TRBJ2-3, is ETGVTQSPTHLIKTRGQQVTLRCSSQSGHNTVSWYQQALGQGPQFIFQYYREEENGRGNFPPRFSGLQFPNYSSELNVNALELDDSALYLCASSFASGRSDTQYFGPGTRLTVL.

This clone occurred a few times. V is TRBV28 and J is TRBJ1-2; 8 nucleotides agree with TRBD1. J lost 6 bases, V lost 3 bases, and 6 bases had no gene match. Germline CDR1 reads MDHEN; CDR2 reads SYDVKM. This CDR3 spans 14 amino acids. CDR3 sequence: CASSFRGRGNGYTF. CDR3 nucleotide sequence: TGTGCCAGCAGTTTCAGGGGGCGCGGAAATGGCTACACCTTC.

The chain employs TRBV7-9 and TRBJ1-4, with D possibly TRBD1 on 5 matching bases. The CDR3 has 14 amino acids. Deletions cut 6 bases from V and 0 bases from J, with 8 bases between. Germline V lookup: CDR1 SEHNR, CDR2 FQNEAQ (reference sequence). CDR3 sequence: CASSPGPTNEKLFF. As DNA, the CDR3 is TGTGCCAGCAGTCCAGGGCCAACTAATGAAAAACTGTTTTTT.

This clone was detected a few times. The V gene is TRBV27, the J gene TRBJ2-3; 9 bases are a match to TRBD2. CDR1 and CDR2 from the germline V gene are MNHEY and SMNVEV (reference sequence). V dropped 2 bases and J dropped 3; count of bases not matched to a gene: 3. This CDR3 is 15 amino acids long. The CDR3 reads CASSLGLALTDTQYF. CDR3 sequence (DNA): TGTGCCAGCAGTTTAGGACTAGCGCTGACAGATACGCAGTATTTT.

This clone was observed a few times. The chain recombines TRBV29-1 with TRBJ2-7, with TRBD1 as a possible D gene (6 bases). In germline, CDR1 is SQVTM, CDR2 ANQGSEA. The germline V and J ends were trimmed by 8 bases and 0 bases, with 17 bases remaining between them. The CDR3 loop spans 14 amino acids. The CDR3 DNA is TGCAGCTTCCGACCGACAGGACACTCCTACGAGCAGTACTTC. Protein product: CSFRPTGHSYEQYF.

V is TRBV21-1 and J is TRBJ2-1; the table assigns TRBD2, which was not confirmed against the DNA. TRBV21-1 is shown as a pseudogene. The CDR3 sequence is 20 residues long. The CDR3 spells CASSFRSPGLATHEDNEQFF. The CDR3 nucleotides are TGTGCCAGCAGCTTCCGCTCCCCGGGACTAGCGACTCACGAAGACAATGAGCAGTTCTTC.

This clone was observed a few times. In nucleotides, the CDR3 is TGTGCCTGGAGTGAACAGGGGTACACTGAAGCTTTCTTT. As protein: CAWSEQGYTEAFF. The chain links TRBV30 to TRBJ1-1, with 7 nucleotides matching TRBD1. CDR1 and CDR2 (germline): GTSNPN, SVGIG (reference sequence). The CDR3 length is 13 residues. V gave up 1 base and J gave up 3 bases; unmatched junction bases: 2. Combining the CDR3 with reference TRBV30 and TRBJ1-1 gives the whole variable domain SQTIHQWPATLVQPVGSPLSLECTVEGTSNPNLYWYRQAAGRGLQLLFYSVGIGQISSEVPQNLSASRPQDRQFILSSKKLLLSDSGFYLCAWSEQGYTEAFFGQGTRLTVV.

DNA of the CDR3: TGTGCCTGGAGTTGGGAGAATAGTAACTATGGCTACACCTTC. This sequence encodes CAWSWENSNYGYTF. The chain uses TRBV30 and TRBJ1-2, with D hard to call. From germline, CDR1 is GTSNPN and CDR2 SVGIG (reference sequence). The CDR3 totals 14 residues. V dropped 2 bases and J dropped 1 base, with 11 bases sitting between them.